This T cell receptor beta chain came from a study of Ad26.COV2.S vaccination and SARS-CoV-2 variants. In the study overall: The donor belonged to the COV1001 Ad26.COV2.S trial arm. Intramuscularly, Ad26.COV2.S was given either once or twice, 56 days apart.

Study-wide findings and caveats: Comparability of non-spike TCR breadth was observed across vaccine and placebo recipients.

As for treatment: some 20 received Ad26.COV2.S at low or high dose, single or two shots; about 5 received placebo; per-sample allocation not given. Specimen acquisition occurred on day 63 following the initial vaccine or placebo injection. Comments on this clone: What it recognizes is unknown.

The CDR3 has 16 amino acids. V was cut by 6 bases and J by 5 bases, with 22 bases left in between. Per the germline V gene, CDR1 is ENHRY and CDR2 is SYGVKD. Some clones are missing from TCRdb's copy, which holds only in-frame ones; the method was immunoSEQ multiplex PCR. The table lists a few hundred thousand clones, roughly 80% of them singletons, with approximately 7% in the top ten. The receptor's source is a person between 18 and 65 years old who received the Ad26.COV2.S COVID-19 vaccine or a placebo. The rearrangement uses TRBV10-3 and TRBJ1-1, with D maybe TRBD1 (5 bases). The starting material was peripheral blood, obtained in a trial of Ad26.COV2.S vaccine versus placebo. The CDR3 protein is CAIRNGPGAGGTEAFF. In DNA form, the CDR3 reads TGTGCCATCAGGAACGGCCCTGGGGCGGGAGGAACTGAAGCTTTCTTT.